This T cell receptor (beta chain) was sequenced in a study of CD8+ T cells in alopecia areata (dated by TCRdb to between 2018 and 2020). Regarding the study in general: Treated patients were enrolled in an open-label pilot trial of oral tofacitinib at 5 to 10 mg twice daily for moderate-to-severe alopecia areata. Tofacitinib was administered for 6 to 18 months, and 6 months of follow-up off drug were then conducted to assess delayed response and recurrence. For the treated patients, the SALT score, which quantifies what percentage of scalp surface area is affected, served as the measure of disease severity. To study T cell clonal expansion in alopecia areata, the researchers applied high-throughput TCRbeta sequencing to both the C3H/HeJ mouse model and human patients. In humans, TCRbeta sequencing was performed on scalp tissue and on sorted CD4+ and CD8+ peripheral blood T cells from healthy controls and from patients with patchy or totalis/universalis alopecia areata. Tofacitinib-treated patients had biopsies at baseline and at 4 and 24 weeks of treatment, with a later scalp biopsy in several patients. Scalp clonality was compared across normal scalp (n=4), patchy alopecia areata scalp (n=8), and alopecia totalis/universalis scalp (n=8). RNA came from the PAXgene miRNA kit for fixed scalp, the miRNeasy kit for PBMCs, and the RNeasy kit for mouse skin. TCRbeta CDR3 regions were amplified by immunoSEQ multiplex PCR with 35 Vbeta forward and 13 Jbeta reverse primers. On the study overall, not on this receptor specifically: Compared with mice, TCR sequences shared between patients were less clear, possibly partly because of HLA diversity across the patient population. The treated cohort was small, with a single nonresponder, so links between baseline CD8+ expansion and response need larger studies. Scalp clonality and the number of expanded CD8+ clones among the top 100 scalp clones were significantly decreased by tofacitinib. Higher clonality and more expanded CD8+ clones were observed in lesional scalp than in normal scalp, particularly in alopecia totalis/universalis, a finding suggestive of antigenic drive. Many expanded lesional clones persisted in scalp and blood during tofacitinib treatment, which may partly explain relapse after stopping treatment. Unlike mouse skin, where gammadelta T cells dominate, normal human skin contains resident alphabeta T cells that get sequenced too, which complicates analysis of the scalp TCR repertoire.

As concerns this clone: This receptor's antigen is unknown. Per-base qualities were not stored, and no clone one base away is much larger.

The receptor library was made with the immunoSEQ multiplex PCR assay. For TCR sequencing, RNA was extracted from every sample and reverse transcribed into cDNA to serve as template. First-strand cDNA was synthesized using SuperScript III with a 2:1 mix of oligo-dT and random hexamers. A synthetic immune receptor repertoire was used to gauge amplification bias, and whatever bias remained was removed computationally. Per the authors' processing: Raw reads were preprocessed to remove errors, and CDR3 was defined according to IMGT conventions as the region from the conserved cysteine to phenylalanine. Clonality was calculated as 1 minus Shannon entropy normalized by log2 of the number of productive unique TCRs. CD4 or CD8 identity of scalp clones was inferred by cross-referencing scalp TCRbeta sequences with sorted blood CD4 and CD8 repertoires. TCRdb mirrors the immuneACCESS table, restricted to in-frame sequences. Some clones are absent from its copies; in checked studies, under half trace to an unresolved V gene, and the reason for the others is unknown. V and J calls plus clone size are reproduced from that table; the DNA served to infer D and trimming. The sample table contains some 80,000 clones; only one count was recorded for roughly 70% of them. The ten most abundant clones make up about a quarter of the sample.

Per the publication, the time point label means: around 22 weeks on oral tofacitinib. The intended sense of this specimen's treatment or condition label: oral pan-JAK inhibitor, 5-10 mg twice daily. Peripheral blood and lesional scalp punch biopsies were obtained from patients with alopecia areata. PBMCs were isolated by density centrifugation and stained for CD3, CD4 and CD8, and CD4+ and CD8+ T cells were sorted on a FACSAria. The germline V end is reduced by 5 bases and the J end by 4 bases; junction bases left unmatched: 4. Its CDR3 holds 15 amino acids, cysteine through phenylalanine. Just CDR3 DNA is preserved here, 45 bases in frame from base 1. From the germline V gene (reference sequence), CDR1 is MNHEY and CDR2 is SMNVEV.

The origin of this receptor is a human donor with alopecia areata. The receptor chain draws on TRBV27 and TRBJ2-1; 11 bases in between match TRBD2. The material was CD8+ T cells sorted from blood, obtained at week 24, from a patient treated with tofacitinib. The DNA is TGTGCCAGCAGTCTCACTAGCGGGAGATACAATGAGCAGTTCTTC. Its amino acids are CASSLTSGRYNEQFF.